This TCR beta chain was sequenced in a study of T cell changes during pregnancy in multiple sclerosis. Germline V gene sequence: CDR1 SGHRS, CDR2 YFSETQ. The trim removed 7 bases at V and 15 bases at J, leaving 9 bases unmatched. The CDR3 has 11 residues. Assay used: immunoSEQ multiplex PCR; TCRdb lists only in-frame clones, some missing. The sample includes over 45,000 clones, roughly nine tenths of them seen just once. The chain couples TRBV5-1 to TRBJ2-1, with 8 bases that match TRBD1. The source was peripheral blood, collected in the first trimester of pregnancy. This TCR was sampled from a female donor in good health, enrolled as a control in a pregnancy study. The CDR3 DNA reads TGCGCCAGCGGACAGGGAGAATTTCGGTTCTTC. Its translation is CASGQGEFRFF.